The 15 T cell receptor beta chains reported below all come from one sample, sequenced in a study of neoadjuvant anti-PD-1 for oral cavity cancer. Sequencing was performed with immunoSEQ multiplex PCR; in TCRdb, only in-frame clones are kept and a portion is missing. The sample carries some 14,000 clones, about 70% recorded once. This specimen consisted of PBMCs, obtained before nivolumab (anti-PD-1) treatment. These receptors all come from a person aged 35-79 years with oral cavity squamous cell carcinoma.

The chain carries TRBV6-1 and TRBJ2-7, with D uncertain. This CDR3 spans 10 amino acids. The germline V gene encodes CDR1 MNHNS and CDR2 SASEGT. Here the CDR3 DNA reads TGTGCATGGGGTACCTACGAGCAGTACTTC. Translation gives CAWGTYEQYF.

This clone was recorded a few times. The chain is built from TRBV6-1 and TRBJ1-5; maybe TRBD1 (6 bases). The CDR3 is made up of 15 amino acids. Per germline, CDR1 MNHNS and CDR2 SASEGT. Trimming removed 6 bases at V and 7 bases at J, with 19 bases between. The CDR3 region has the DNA TGTGCCAGCAGGGTAATCCGGGACACCGGACAGCCCCAGCATTTT. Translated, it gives CASRVIRDTGQPQHF.

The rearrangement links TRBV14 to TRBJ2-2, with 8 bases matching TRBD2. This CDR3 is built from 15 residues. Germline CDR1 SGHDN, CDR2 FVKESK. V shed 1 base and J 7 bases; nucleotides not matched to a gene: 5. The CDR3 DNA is TGTGCCAGCAGCCAAGTCGGGGGGGCGTTCGGGGAGCTGTTTTTT. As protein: CASSQVGGAFGELFF.

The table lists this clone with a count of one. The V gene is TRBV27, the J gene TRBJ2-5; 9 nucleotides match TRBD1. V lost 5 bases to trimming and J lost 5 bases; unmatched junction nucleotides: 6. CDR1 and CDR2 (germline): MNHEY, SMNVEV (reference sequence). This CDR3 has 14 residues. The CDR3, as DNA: TGTGCCAGCAGTAGATGGACAGGGGAGGAGACCCAGTACTTC. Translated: CASSRWTGEETQYF.

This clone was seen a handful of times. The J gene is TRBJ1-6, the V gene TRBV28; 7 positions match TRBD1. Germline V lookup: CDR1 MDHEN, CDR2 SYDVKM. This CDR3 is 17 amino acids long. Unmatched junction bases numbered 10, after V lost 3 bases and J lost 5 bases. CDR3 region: CASSLILQGFDNSPLHF. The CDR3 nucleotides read TGTGCCAGCAGTTTGATTCTACAGGGGTTCGATAATTCACCCCTCCACTTT.

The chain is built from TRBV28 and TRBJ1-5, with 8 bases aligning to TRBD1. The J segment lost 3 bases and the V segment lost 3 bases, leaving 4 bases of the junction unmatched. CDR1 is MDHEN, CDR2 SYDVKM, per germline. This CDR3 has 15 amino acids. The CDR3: CASSFQGAFNQPQHF. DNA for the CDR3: TGTGCCAGCAGTTTTCAGGGGGCTTTCAATCAGCCCCAGCATTTT.

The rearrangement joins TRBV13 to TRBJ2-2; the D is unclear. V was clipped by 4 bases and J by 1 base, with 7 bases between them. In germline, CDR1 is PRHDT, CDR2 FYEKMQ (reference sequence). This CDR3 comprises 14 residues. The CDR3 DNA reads TGTGCCAGCAGCTCCCCCTGGAACACCGGGGAGCTGTTTTTT. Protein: CASSSPWNTGELFF. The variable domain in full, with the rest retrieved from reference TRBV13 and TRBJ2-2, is AAGVIQSPRHLIKEKRETATLKCYPIPRHDTVYWYQQGPGQDPQFLISFYEKMQSDKGSIPDRFSAQQFSDYHSELNMSSLELGDSALYFCASSSPWNTGELFFGEGSRLTVL.

CDR3 sequence reads: CASSLGQGYGELFF. DNA of the CDR3: TGTGCCAGCAGCCTCGGACAGGGTTACGGGGAGCTGTTTTTT. The chain joins TRBV2 to TRBJ2-2, with TRBD1 identical over 8 bases. The J segment lost 7 bases and the V segment lost 6 bases, leaving 7 bases of the junction unmatched. This CDR3 spans 14 amino acids. Germline CDR1 is SNHLY and CDR2 is FYNNEI.

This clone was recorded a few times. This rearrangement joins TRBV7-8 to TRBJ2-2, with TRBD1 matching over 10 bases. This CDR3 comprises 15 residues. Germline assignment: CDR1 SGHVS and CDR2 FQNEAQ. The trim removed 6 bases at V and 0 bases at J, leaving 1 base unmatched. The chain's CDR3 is CASRTGGPNTGELFF. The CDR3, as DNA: TGTGCCAGCAGGACAGGGGGCCCGAACACCGGGGAGCTGTTTTTT. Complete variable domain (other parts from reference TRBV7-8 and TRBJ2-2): GAGVSQSPRYKVAKRGQDVALRCDPISGHVSLFWYQQALGQGPEFLTYFQNEAQLDKSGLPSDRFFAERPEGSVSTLKIQRTQQEDSAVYLCASRTGGPNTGELFFGEGSRLTVL.

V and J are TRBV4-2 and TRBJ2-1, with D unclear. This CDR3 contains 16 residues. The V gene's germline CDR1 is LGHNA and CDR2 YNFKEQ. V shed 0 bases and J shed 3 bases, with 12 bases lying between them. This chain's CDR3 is CASSQDSTVSYNEQFF. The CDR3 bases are TGTGCCAGCAGCCAAGATTCAACGGTTAGCTACAATGAGCAGTTCTTC.

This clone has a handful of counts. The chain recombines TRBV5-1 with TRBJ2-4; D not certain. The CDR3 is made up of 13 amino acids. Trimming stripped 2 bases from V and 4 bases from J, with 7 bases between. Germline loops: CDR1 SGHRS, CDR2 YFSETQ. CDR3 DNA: TGCGCCAGCAGCTTATCAGGAAAAAACATTCAGTACTTC. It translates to CASSLSGKNIQYF.

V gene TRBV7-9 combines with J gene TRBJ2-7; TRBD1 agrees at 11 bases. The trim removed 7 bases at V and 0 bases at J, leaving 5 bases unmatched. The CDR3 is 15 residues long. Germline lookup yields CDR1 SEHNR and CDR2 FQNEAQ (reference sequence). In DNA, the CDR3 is TGTGCCAGCACCCGTGGACAGGGGGCCTCCTACGAGCAGTACTTC. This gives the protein CASTRGQGASYEQYF.

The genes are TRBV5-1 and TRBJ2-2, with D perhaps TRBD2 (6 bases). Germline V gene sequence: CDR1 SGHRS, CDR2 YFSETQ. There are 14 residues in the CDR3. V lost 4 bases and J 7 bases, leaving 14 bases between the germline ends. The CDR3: CASSPGLLGGELFF. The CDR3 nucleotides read TGCGCCAGCAGCCCAGGACTATTAGGCGGGGAGCTGTTTTTT. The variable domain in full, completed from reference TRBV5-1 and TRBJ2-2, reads KAGVTQTPRYLIKTRGQQVTLSCSPISGHRSVSWYQQTPGQGLQFLFEYFSETQRNKGNFPGRFSGRQFSNSRSEMNVSTLELGDSALYLCASSPGLLGGELFFGEGSRLTVL.

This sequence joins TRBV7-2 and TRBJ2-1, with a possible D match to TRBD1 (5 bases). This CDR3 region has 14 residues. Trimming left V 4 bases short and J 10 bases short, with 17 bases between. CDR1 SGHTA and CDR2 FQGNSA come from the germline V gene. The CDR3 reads CASSSQGDLGEQFF. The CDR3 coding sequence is TGTGCCAGCAGCTCCCAGGGCGACCTCGGGGAGCAGTTCTTC.

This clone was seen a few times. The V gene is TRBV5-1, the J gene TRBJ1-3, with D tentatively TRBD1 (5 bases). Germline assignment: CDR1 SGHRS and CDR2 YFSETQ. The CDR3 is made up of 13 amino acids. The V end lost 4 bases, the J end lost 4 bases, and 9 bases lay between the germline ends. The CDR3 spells CASSQGDGNTIYF. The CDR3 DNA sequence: TGCGCCAGCAGCCAGGGAGACGGAAACACCATATATTTT. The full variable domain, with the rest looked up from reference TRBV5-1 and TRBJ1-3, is KAGVTQTPRYLIKTRGQQVTLSCSPISGHRSVSWYQQTPGQGLQFLFEYFSETQRNKGNFPGRFSGRQFSNSRSEMNVSTLELGDSALYLCASSQGDGNTIYFGEGSWLTVV.